These T cell receptor beta chains were read from a single sample in a study of beta chain features in type 1 diabetes. TCRdb's copy holds only in-frame clones and misses some; the assay was immunoSEQ multiplex PCR. The table includes over 500,000 clones, about a sixth detected once. The sequenced material came from naive CD4+ T cells from blood. The receptors here all came from a young man in good health. Both conserved end residues are part of each CDR3. D genes are given only for firm matches. Size is stated for part of the rows, as once, few or many counts, or as a class when the clone is expanded.

CDR3,DNA,size,V,J,D
CASSSGQGINEQFF,TGCGCCAGCAGCTCCGGACAGGGAATAAATGAGCAGTTCTTC,NA,TRBV5-1,TRBJ2-1,TRBD1
CASRDGTNRGQYF,TGTGCCAGCAGGGATGGGACTAACCGGGGCCAGTACTTC,NA,TRBV6-6,TRBJ2-5,TRBD2
CSVSDRGRNTEAFF,TGCAGCGTTTCTGACAGGGGGCGAAACACTGAAGCTTTCTTT,NA,TRBV29-1,TRBJ1-1,TRBD1
CAIRKQGYGDNEQFF,TGTGCCATCAGGAAACAGGGTTATGGGGACAATGAGCAGTTCTTC,few,TRBV10-3,TRBJ2-1,NA
CASSVEGQGRNEQYF,TGTGCCAGCAGCGTAGAGGGACAGGGGCGGAACGAGCAGTACTTC,NA,TRBV9,TRBJ2-7,TRBD1
CASSFPPTDTQYF,TGTGCCAGCAGTTTCCCTCCCACAGATACGCAGTATTTT,NA,TRBV28,TRBJ2-3,NA
CASSPRTGTEAFF,TGTGCCAGCTCACCAAGAACGGGGACTGAAGCTTTCTTT,few,TRBV18,TRBJ1-1,NA
CASSGRNGEKLFF,TGTGCCAGCAGTGGGAGAAACGGTGAAAAACTGTTTTTT,few,TRBV5-5,TRBJ1-4,NA
CSVPSPGVRSGYGYTF,TGCAGCGTCCCTAGCCCAGGGGTCCGTAGTGGCTATGGCTACACCTTC,NA,TRBV29-1,TRBJ1-2,NA
CASRASGTAKNIQYF,TGTGCCAGTAGAGCTAGCGGGACTGCCAAAAACATTCAGTACTTC,NA,TRBV19,TRBJ2-4,TRBD2
CATSRDVVYEQYF,TGTGCCACCAGCAGAGACGTGGTCTACGAGCAGTACTTC,few,TRBV15,TRBJ2-7,NA
CASSEALKRQTEKLFF,TGTGCCAGCAGTGAAGCGCTTAAGAGACAAACTGAAAAACTGTTTTTT,NA,TRBV6-1,TRBJ1-4,NA
CASSLNDPGEAFF,TGTGCCAGCAGCTTAAATGACCCAGGTGAAGCTTTCTTT,NA,TRBV7-9,TRBJ1-1,NA
CAWSVTPYEQYF,TGTGCCTGGAGTGTAACCCCCTACGAGCAGTACTTC,NA,TRBV30,TRBJ2-7,NA
CASSSGQGNYGYTF,TGTGCCAGCAGTTCGGGACAGGGTAACTATGGCTACACCTTC,NA,TRBV6-5,TRBJ1-2,TRBD1
CASKEMYSNQPQHF,TGTGCCAGTAAGGAAATGTATAGCAATCAGCCCCAGCATTTT,NA,TRBV19,TRBJ1-5,NA
CASSQAGSDTQYF,TGTGCCAGCAGCCAAGCAGGGTCAGATACGCAGTATTTT,few,TRBV7-2,TRBJ2-3,NA
CASSRGQVGTQSQYF,TGTGCCAGCAGCAGGGGACAGGTTGGAACCCAGAGCCAGTACTTC,few,TRBV28,TRBJ2-5,TRBD1
CASSLGLVGNIQYF,TGTGCCAGCAGCTTGGGACTAGTGGGAAACATTCAGTACTTC,few,TRBV7-2,TRBJ2-4,TRBD2
CASSVGVSDSYEQYF,TGTGCCAGCAGCGTAGGGGTTAGCGACTCCTACGAGCAGTACTTC,few,TRBV9,TRBJ2-7,NA
CAISESSYGYTF,TGTGCCATCAGTGAGTCTAGTTATGGCTACACCTTC,many,TRBV10-3,TRBJ1-2,NA
CATGTGDSPLHF,TGCGCCACCGGGACAGGGGATTCACCCCTCCACTTT,NA,TRBV5-1,TRBJ1-6,TRBD1
CASSLAWRNQETQYF,TGTGCCAGCAGCTTAGCCTGGAGAAATCAAGAGACCCAGTACTTC,NA,TRBV7-2,TRBJ2-5,NA
CASSLQGRTDTQYF,TGCGCCAGCAGCTTGCAAGGCCGGACGGATACGCAGTATTTT,few,TRBV5-1,TRBJ2-3,NA
CATSDRSGSLAKNIQYF,TGTGCCACCAGCGATCGCTCAGGGAGTTTAGCCAAAAACATTCAGTACTTC,NA,TRBV15,TRBJ2-4,NA
CASSLGSSGVSYEQYF,TGTGCCAGCAGCTTAGGATCAAGCGGGGTCTCCTACGAGCAGTACTTC,NA,TRBV7-2,TRBJ2-7,TRBD2
CASSLNKLSTGELFF,TGTGCCAGCAGTTTAAACAAGCTAAGTACCGGGGAGCTGTTTTTT,NA,TRBV28,TRBJ2-2,NA
CASSPLSLNTGELFF,TGTGCCAGCAGCCCCTTGAGCCTGAACACCGGGGAGCTGTTTTTT,NA,TRBV9,TRBJ2-2,NA
CASSRQGLNTEAFF,TGTGCCAGCTCCCGACAGGGGTTGAACACTGAAGCTTTCTTT,few,TRBV18,TRBJ1-1,TRBD1
CASSRGVSSSGEQFF,TGTGCCAGCAGCCGCGGGGTTTCTTCCTCCGGTGAGCAGTTCTTC,NA,TRBV9,TRBJ2-1,NA
CASSLAAGRFADTQYF,TGTGCTAGCAGCTTAGCGGCGGGGAGGTTTGCAGATACGCAGTATTTT,few,TRBV7-7,TRBJ2-3,NA
CATSRDPRQGYYEQYF,TGTGCCACCAGCAGAGATCCCCGGCAGGGATACTACGAGCAGTACTTC,few,TRBV15,TRBJ2-7,NA
CASSSPQGTTNEKLFF,TGTGCCAGCAGTTCCCCCCAAGGGACAACTAATGAAAAACTGTTTTTT,few,TRBV28,TRBJ1-4,NA
CASSTAGTGVLLFF,TGTGCCAGCAGCACCGCGGGGACAGGGGTTCTCCTGTTTTTT,few,TRBV7-9,TRBJ1-4,TRBD1
CAISVRYSESTEAFF,TGTGCCATCAGTGTGCGTTACAGCGAGAGCACTGAAGCTTTCTTT,few,TRBV10-3,TRBJ1-1,NA
CASSPLAGKETQYF,TGTGCCAGCTCACCACTGGCAGGGAAAGAGACCCAGTACTTC,NA,TRBV18,TRBJ2-5,NA
CASSASPRVPGELFF,TGTGCCAGCAGCGCGTCCCCCAGGGTTCCCGGGGAGCTGTTTTTT,NA,TRBV7-2,TRBJ2-2,NA
CASSLVWTGRNIQYF,TGTGCCAGCAGCTTGGTATGGACAGGGAGAAACATTCAGTACTTC,NA,TRBV7-9,TRBJ2-4,TRBD1
CASSKDRQGRNQPQHF,TGTGCCAGCAGCAAAGACCGGCAGGGTCGCAATCAGCCCCAGCATTTT,NA,TRBV21-1,TRBJ1-5,NA
CASSAERTSFHNEQFF,TGTGCCAGCAGCGCCGAGAGGACTAGCTTCCACAATGAGCAGTTCTTC,few,TRBV9,TRBJ2-1,TRBD2
CASSVRVIDEKLFF,TGTGCCAGCAGTGTCAGGGTCATCGATGAAAAACTGTTTTTT,NA,TRBV2,TRBJ1-4,NA
CASSRDRAGYTF,TGTGCCAGCAGTAGGGACAGGGCTGGCTACACCTTC,few,TRBV28,TRBJ1-2,TRBD1
CASSPGQGFGYTF,TGTGCCAGCAGTCCCGGACAGGGCTTTGGCTACACCTTC,few,TRBV28,TRBJ1-2,TRBD1
CASSLLGSSYEQYF,TGTGCCAGCAGCTTACTTGGGTCCTCCTACGAGCAGTACTTC,NA,TRBV7-9,TRBJ2-7,NA
CASSRAGLADHSYEQYF,TGCGCCAGCAGCCGGGCCGGACTAGCGGATCACTCCTACGAGCAGTACTTC,few,TRBV4-1,TRBJ2-7,TRBD2
CASSLWEKGSSPLHF,TGTGCCAGCAGTTTATGGGAAAAGGGTTCTTCACCCCTCCACTTT,few,TRBV28,TRBJ1-6,NA
CASSLTDYEQYF,TGTGCCAGCAGTCTAACAGATTACGAGCAGTACTTC,few,TRBV28,TRBJ2-7,NA
CASSSIQGYEQYF,TGTGCCAGCAGCTCGATCCAGGGATACGAGCAGTACTTC,few,TRBV7-2,TRBJ2-7,NA
CASSLAGRSEAFF,TGCGCCAGCAGCTTGGCGGGTCGGTCTGAAGCTTTCTTT,few,TRBV5-1,TRBJ1-1,NA